This T cell receptor (beta chain) was documented in a study of blood T cell repertoires in COVID-19. Turning to the study itself: Collection of acute and convalescent COVID-19 samples took place in the United States, Italy and Spain. Sample material is recorded as cDNA or gDNA derived from T cells, B-cell-depleted T cells, or PBMCs.

This CDR3 is built from 15 residues. Germline lookup yields CDR1 MDHEN and CDR2 SYDVKM. The V and J ends lost 7 bases and 12 bases respectively, with 24 bases between them. Original methodology: Reference gene primer amplification gave estimated nucleated cell counts. The table came from immunoSEQ multiplex PCR; TCRdb's copy has only in-frame clones and leaves some out. V and J calls and clone size come straight from that table; D and trimming were deduced from the DNA. The sample records hundreds of thousands of clones, around nine tenths being singletons. This receptor was taken from a man aged 70-80 years with acute or convalescent COVID-19. The chain couples TRBV28 to TRBJ1-4, with D perhaps matching TRBD1 (5 bases). Source material: peripheral blood. DNA for the CDR3: TGTGCCAGCAATCCATTCTCCAGCTTACGGGGGGAACTGTTTTTT. Translated, it gives CASNPFSSLRGELFF.